The clone carrying this T cell receptor (beta chain) was counted a few times. The antigen remains unidentified. TCR alpha and TCR beta cDNA libraries with sample barcodes and UMIs came from 5'RACE using constant-segment primers. TCRdb re-called the 5' RACE reads with MiXCR, one entry per CDR3 protein. The table has a few hundred thousand distinct CDR3 sequences, under 25% seen once; the top ten hold about 12%. The CDR3 sequence is 15 residues long. CDR1 is SGHVS and CDR2 is FNYEAQ in the germline V gene. The V and J ends lost 0 bases and 4 bases respectively, with 10 bases between them. These data belong to a study of T-cell memory formation after mild COVID-19. Study-wide results and caveats: Specificity for SARS-CoV-2 was not confirmed among the second-wave clones peaking on day 37. Contracting CD4+ clones were located mainly in CM and EM, and CD8+ clones in EMRA. Pre-infection memory harbored some responding clones, suggesting cross-reactive memory joined.

Sample: PBMCs or a T cell subset sorted from them (not recorded which). This clonotype was obtained from an adult woman who had mild COVID-19 (a few samples of this study predate the infection). Cell type and time point are not known. This chain joins TRBV7-6 and TRBJ1-5, with D possibly being TRBD1 (5 bases). The CDR3 DNA reads TGTGCCAGCAGCTTAGCGCGGGACGGGAATCAGCCCCAGCATTTT. It encodes CASSLARDGNQPQHF.